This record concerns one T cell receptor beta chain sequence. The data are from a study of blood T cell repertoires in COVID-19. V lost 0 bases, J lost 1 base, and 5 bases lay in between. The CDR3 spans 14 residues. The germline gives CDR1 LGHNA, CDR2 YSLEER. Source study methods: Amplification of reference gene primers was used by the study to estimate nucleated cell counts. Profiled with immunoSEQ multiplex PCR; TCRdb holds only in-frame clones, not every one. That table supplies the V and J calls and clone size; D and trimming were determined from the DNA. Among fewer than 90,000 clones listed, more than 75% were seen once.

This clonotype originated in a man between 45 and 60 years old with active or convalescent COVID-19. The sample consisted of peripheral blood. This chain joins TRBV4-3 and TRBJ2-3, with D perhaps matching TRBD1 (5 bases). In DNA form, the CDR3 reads TGCGCCAGCAGCCAAGACAGGGGCACAGATACGCAGTATTTT. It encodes CASSQDRGTDTQYF.